Each of the 8 T cell receptor beta chains below was sequenced from the same sample in a study of blood T cell repertoires in COVID-19. Profiled with immunoSEQ multiplex PCR; TCRdb holds only in-frame clones, not every one. Of around 160,000 clones in the sample, around 84% were seen once. The sample was PBMCs or T cells enriched from blood (not recorded which). These receptors were obtained from a woman in her 50s who had been exposed to COVID-19.

V is TRBV11-2 and J is TRBJ2-7; D unresolved. The CDR3 loop spans 14 amino acids. The V and J ends lost 0 bases and 3 bases respectively, with 9 bases between them. Germline values: CDR1 SGHAT, CDR2 FQNNGV. CDR3 residues: CASSLERAGYEQYF. The CDR3 region has the DNA TGTGCCAGCAGCTTAGAACGAGCCGGCTACGAGCAGTACTTC.

The chain joins TRBV5-4 to TRBJ2-3; 9 bases map to TRBD2. Germline trimming cut 4 bases from V and 6 bases from J; bases unmatched to any gene: 18. Per germline, CDR1 SGHNT and CDR2 YYREEE (reference sequence). The length of the CDR3 is 18 residues. The CDR3 protein is CASSRPMTSGLIGDTQYF. CDR3 DNA: TGTGCCAGCAGCCGACCGATGACTAGCGGTTTGATAGGGGATACGCAGTATTTT. The entire variable domain, with the rest obtained from reference TRBV5-4 and TRBJ2-3, is as follows: ETGVTQSPTHLIKTRGQQVTLRCSSQSGHNTVSWYQQALGQGPQFIFQYYREEENGRGNFPPRFSGLQFPNYSSELNVNALELDDSALYLCASSRPMTSGLIGDTQYFGPGTRLTVL.

The DNA for the CDR3 is TGTGCCTGGAGTGCGGACAGGGGAAATGAAAAACTGTTTTTT. Its protein product is CAWSADRGNEKLFF. The V gene is TRBV30, the J gene TRBJ1-4; 9 positions match TRBD1. V lost 1 base and J lost 5; bases outside the gene matches: 2. Germline V lookup: CDR1 GTSNPN, CDR2 SVGIG (reference sequence). This CDR3 comprises 14 residues.

The V call is TRBV7-6, the J call TRBJ2-7; 8 nucleotides line up with TRBD2. Trimming at V came to 5 bases and at J to 3 bases, leaving 9 bases not matched to a gene. The CDR3 is 15 residues long. Germline-derived CDR1 and CDR2 are SGHVS and FNYEAQ. CDR3 sequence (DNA): TGTGCCAGCAGCCGCAGCGGGGGAAGGGGCTACGAGCAGTACTTC. It translates to CASSRSGGRGYEQYF. Variable domain in full (rest from reference TRBV7-6 and TRBJ2-7): GAGVSQSPRYKVTKRGQDVALRCDPISGHVSLYWYRQALGQGPEFLTYFNYEAQQDKSGLPNDRFSAERPEGSISTLTIQRTEQRDSAMYRCASSRSGGRGYEQYFGPGTRLTVT.

In the case of this clone: Germline and junction disagree at one end, which may indicate a read error. The chain joins TRBV12-3 or TRBV12-4 to TRBJ1-2; 7 nucleotides match TRBD1. The length of the CDR3 is 11 residues. The CDR3 DNA reads TGTGCCAGCACCCTAACCGGGACAGTGATCTTC. Translating gives CASTLTGTVIF.

The V and J genes are TRBV29-1 and TRBJ2-1, with 7 bases identical to TRBD1. CDR1 is SQVTM and CDR2 is ANQGSEA in the germline V gene. The J segment lost 5 bases and the V segment lost 3 bases, leaving 10 bases of the junction unmatched. This CDR3 has 15 residues. For the CDR3, the DNA is TGCAGCGTTGATTTGGGCAGGGGGAACCACAATGAGCAGTTCTTC. Its protein product is CSVDLGRGNHNEQFF.

This clone is a singleton in its sample. The chain has TRBV28 and TRBJ2-1; 7 nucleotides match TRBD1. Trimming at V came to 6 bases and at J to 8 bases, leaving 10 bases not matched to a gene. CDR3 length equals 14 residues. Germline V gives CDR1 MDHEN, CDR2 SYDVKM. CDR3 sequence: CASSTAGTVHEQFF. DNA of the CDR3: TGTGCCAGCAGCACAGCCGGGACAGTGCATGAGCAGTTCTTC.

The V gene is TRBV19, the J gene TRBJ2-3; the match to TRBD2 covers 8 bases. Germline loops: CDR1 LNHDA, CDR2 SQIVND (reference sequence). CDR3 length: 16 residues. With V trimmed by 5 bases and J by 6 bases, 13 bases remained unmatched. The CDR3 DNA is TGTGCCAGTAGTCCCACCGTAGCGGGGTGGGGGGATACGCAGTATTTT. This translates into CASSPTVAGWGDTQYF.